The sequence of this T cell receptor (beta chain) was determined in a study of CD8+CD57+ T cells in acquired aplastic anemia. Study in general: DNA per sorted CD4+ or CD8+ sample ranged about 0.17 to 27.4 ug, averaging around 3.2 ug. The study's findings and limits: CD8+ Simpson's diversity did not differ significantly between patients and controls.

Germline V gene sequence: CDR1 SGHNT, CDR2 YYREEE (reference sequence). The CDR3 length is 22 residues. This clonotype has a handful of counts. The antigen is unknown. One end of the junction fails to match germline, which may point to a read error. TCR beta VDJ and CDR3 were profiled, and genomic DNA was the template. Via MiXCR, TCRdb re-called the reads, giving one row per CDR3 protein. This table has roughly 420,000 distinct CDR3 sequences, about 70% appearing once. V and J are TRBV5-4 and TRBJ2-5; 10 bases agree with TRBD1. This clonotype was obtained from a human donor in good health, serving as a control. Sequencing was performed on sorted CD4+, CD8+, or CD8+CD57+ T cells (not recorded which) from PBMCs. In DNA, the CDR3 is TGCGCCAGCAGCCGAGGCCGGGATCCAAAGGGGACCGGGACAGGGGTCCAAGAGACCCAGTACTTC. This translates into CASSRGRDPKGTGTGVQETQYF.